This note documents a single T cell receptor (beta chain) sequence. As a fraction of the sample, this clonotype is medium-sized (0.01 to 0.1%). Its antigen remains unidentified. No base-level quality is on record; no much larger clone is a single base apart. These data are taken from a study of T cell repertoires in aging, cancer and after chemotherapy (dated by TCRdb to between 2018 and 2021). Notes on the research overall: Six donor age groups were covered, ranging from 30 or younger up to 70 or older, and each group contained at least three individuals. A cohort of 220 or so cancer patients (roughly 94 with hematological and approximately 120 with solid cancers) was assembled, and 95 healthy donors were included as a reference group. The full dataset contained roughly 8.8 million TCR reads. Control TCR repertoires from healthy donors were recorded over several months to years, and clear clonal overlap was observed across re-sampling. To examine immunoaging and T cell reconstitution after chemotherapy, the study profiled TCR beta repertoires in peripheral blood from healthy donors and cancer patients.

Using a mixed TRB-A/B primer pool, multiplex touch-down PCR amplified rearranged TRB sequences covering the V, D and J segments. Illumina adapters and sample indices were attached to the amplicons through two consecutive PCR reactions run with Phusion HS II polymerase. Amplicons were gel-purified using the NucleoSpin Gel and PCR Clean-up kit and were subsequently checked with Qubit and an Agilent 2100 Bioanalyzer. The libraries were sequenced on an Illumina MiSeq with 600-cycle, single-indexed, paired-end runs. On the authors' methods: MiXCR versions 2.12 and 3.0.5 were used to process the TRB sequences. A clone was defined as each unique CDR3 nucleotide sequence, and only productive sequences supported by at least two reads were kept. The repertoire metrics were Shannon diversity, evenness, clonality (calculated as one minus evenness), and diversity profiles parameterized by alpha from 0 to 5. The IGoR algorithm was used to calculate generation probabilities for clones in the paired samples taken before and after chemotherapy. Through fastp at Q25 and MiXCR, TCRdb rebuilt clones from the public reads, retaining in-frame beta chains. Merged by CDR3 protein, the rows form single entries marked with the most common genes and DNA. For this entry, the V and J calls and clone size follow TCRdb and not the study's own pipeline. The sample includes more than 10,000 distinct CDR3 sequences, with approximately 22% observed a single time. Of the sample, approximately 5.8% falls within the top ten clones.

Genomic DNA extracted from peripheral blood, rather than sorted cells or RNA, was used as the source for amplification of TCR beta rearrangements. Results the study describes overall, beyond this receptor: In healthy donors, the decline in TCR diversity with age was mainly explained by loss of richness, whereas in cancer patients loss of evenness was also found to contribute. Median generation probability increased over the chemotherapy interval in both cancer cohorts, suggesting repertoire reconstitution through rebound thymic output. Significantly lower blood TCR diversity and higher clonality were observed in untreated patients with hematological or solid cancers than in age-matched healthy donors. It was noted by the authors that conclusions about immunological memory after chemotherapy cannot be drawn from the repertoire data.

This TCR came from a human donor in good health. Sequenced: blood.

The CDR3 corresponds to CSAQSTSNTIYF. The DNA sequence is TGCAGTGCCCAATCAACCTCAAACACCATATATTTT. In this chain, TRBV20-1 is recombined with TRBJ1-3, with the D gene not confidently named. Inclusive of the bounding cysteine and phenylalanine, the CDR3 is 12 residues long. CDR3 DNA only is kept here, 36 bases in frame from base 1. V loses 6 bases, J loses 6 bases, and the germline ends lie 12 bases apart. CDR1 and CDR2 are drawn from the germline V gene (reference sequence): DFQATT, SNEGSKA.